Included here is one T cell receptor beta chain sequence, with context. Its cognate antigen is unknown. The data were obtained in a study of shared clonotypes between healthy human individuals. Background on the study: Sampling drew on donors who were two women and a few men aged 18 to 49. Overall study findings and caveats: There were few donors, and this limited the genetic and exposure-history diversity represented. Sampling covered blood only; tissue repertoires likely differ.

Researchers ran the assay at a deep level. Data came from immunoSEQ multiplex PCR; TCRdb stores just in-frame clones and leaves some out. The sample lists about 530,000 clones; over 75% were seen once. Trimming took 3 bases from V and 0 from J, leaving 11 bases between them. The CDR3 totals 15 residues. Germline CDR1 reads KGHSH; CDR2 reads LQKENI. The sample comprised PBMCs. The chain carries TRBV18 and TRBJ1-2; D not resolved. This clonotype was obtained from a woman aged 40 to 55 in good health. Some clones in this sample may be carry-over from other donors' samples. The CDR3: CASSPRREPNYGYTF. In DNA, the CDR3 is TGTGCCAGCTCACCCCGTAGGGAACCTAACTATGGCTACACCTTC.